A selection of T cell receptor beta chains follows, all from one sample in a study of T cells in localized non-small cell lung cancer. Only in-frame clones appear in the TCRdb table, and some are missing; sequencing was by immunoSEQ multiplex PCR. The data show about 39,000 clones, with around 79% seen just once and approximately 30% held by the top ten. The starting material was PBMCs, obtained before any cancer treatment. These receptors were collected from a woman between 40 and 69 years old with stage II squamous cell lung carcinoma. CDR3s include the opening cysteine and the closing phenylalanine or tryptophan. D genes are given only for firm matches. Size is omitted from some rows. Given values are once, few, many or a class for expanded clones.

TRBV18,TRBJ1-6,.,.,TGTGCCAGCTCACCAGGACAGTTCGATTCACCCCTCCACTTT,CASSPGQFDSPLHF
TRBV28,TRBJ2-3,.,.,TGTGCCAGCAGTCTTCGACCCTTAGCGCAGTATTTT,CASSLRPLAQYF
TRBV28,TRBJ2-2,.,.,TGTGCCAGCAGTTTACTGGACCCCGGGGAGCTGTTTTTT,CASSLLDPGELFF
TRBV27,TRBJ2-3,.,.,TGTGCCAGTAGTACAGGGACAGATACGCAGTATTTT,CASSTGTDTQYF
TRBV2,TRBJ1-5,.,.,TGTGCCAGCAGTGAAGGGGGCGACCAGCATTTT,CASSEGGDQHF
TRBV28,TRBJ1-5,.,.,TGTGCCAGCAGTACCCTCCGACGGGGGCCTAGCAATCAGCCCCAGCATTTT,CASSTLRRGPSNQPQHF
TRBV4-3,TRBJ2-1,.,.,TGCGCCAGCAGCCAAGGTCCCGGCTCTAGCGCCTACAATGAGCAGTTCTTC,CASSQGPGSSAYNEQFF
TRBV9,TRBJ2-5,TRBD2,.,TGTGCCAGCAGCTTTTCTTTCGGACTAGCGGAGGGTTTGAAAGAGACCCAGTACTTC,CASSFSFGLAEGLKETQYF
TRBV14,TRBJ2-2,.,few,TGTGCCAGCAGCCAAATAGTCACCGGGGAGCTGTTTTTT,CASSQIVTGELFF
TRBV28,TRBJ2-2,.,.,TGTGCCAGCAGTTTAGGGCGGCAGAAGGAGCTGTTTTTT,CASSLGRQKELFF
TRBV5-1,TRBJ2-5,TRBD2,.,TGCGCCAGCAGCTTGGGGACTAGCCTCCAAGAGACCCAGTACTTC,CASSLGTSLQETQYF
TRBV5-4,TRBJ1-1,.,.,TGTGCCAGCAGCCGGGGTGAAGGTGCGGGCGACGCTGAAGCTTTCTTT,CASSRGEGAGDAEAFF
TRBV11-2,TRBJ1-2,.,.,TGTGCCAGCAGCTTAGCCCAGTCCAACTATGGCTACACCTTC,CASSLAQSNYGYTF
TRBV11-2,TRBJ2-5,TRBD2,.,TGTGCCAGCAGCTATAGCGGGGGGGAGACCCAGTACTTC,CASSYSGGETQYF
TRBV29-1,TRBJ2-2,.,.,TGCAGCGTCCCGTCTCACACCGGGGAGCTGTTTTTT,CSVPSHTGELFF
TRBV2,TRBJ1-5,.,.,TGTGCCAGCAGTGAAATTGAGGGGGGAGGCAATCAGCCCCAGCATTTT,CASSEIEGGGNQPQHF
TRBV7-9,TRBJ2-7,.,.,TGTGCCAGCAGCTTAGCGGGAGGAACCTACGAGCAGTACTTC,CASSLAGGTYEQYF
TRBV12-5,TRBJ1-1,.,.,TGTGCTAGTGGGTTGGAGAACACTGAAGCTTTCTTT,CASGLENTEAFF
TRBV28,TRBJ2-1,TRBD1,.,TGTGCCAGCAGTTTATCAACCCCCGGACAGGGATTCAATGAGCAGTTCTTC,CASSLSTPGQGFNEQFF
TRBV7-3,TRBJ2-7,.,once,TGTGCCAGCAGCCTTAGCGGAGATAGCTCCTACGAGCAGTACTTC,CASSLSGDSSYEQYF
TRBV9,TRBJ2-3,.,.,TGTGCCAGCAGCGTGCGCACGAGCGGTTCGAGCACAGATACGCAGTATTTT,CASSVRTSGSSTDTQYF
TRBV5-1,TRBJ1-1,.,.,TGCGCCAGCAGCGTGTCTACCTTAGGGGGGTTGAACACTGAAGCTTTCTTT,CASSVSTLGGLNTEAFF
TRBV11-3,TRBJ2-1,TRBD1,.,TGTGCCAGCAGATACCGGGACAGCTCATACAATGAGCAGTTCTTC,CASRYRDSSYNEQFF
TRBV14,TRBJ2-7,.,.,TGTGCCAGCAGCCAAGTGGGGTCTCCCTACGAGCAGTACTTC,CASSQVGSPYEQYF
TRBV19,TRBJ1-2,.,many,TGTGCCAGTAGTATAGGAGGAGGGATGGTCTATGGCTACACCTTC,CASSIGGGMVYGYTF
TRBV5-1,TRBJ2-1,TRBD1,.,TGCGCCAGCAAGGGCGGTTTCTCGGACAGGGTGGTGAATGAGCAGTTCTTC,CASKGGFSDRVVNEQFF
TRBV7-2,TRBJ2-5,.,.,TGTGCCAGCAGCCTGTCATGGGGGCAAGAGACCCAGTACTTC,CASSLSWGQETQYF
TRBV4-1,TRBJ2-5,TRBD2,.,TGCGCCAGCAGCCAGGTGGGACTAAATGTGGAGACCCAGTACTTC,CASSQVGLNVETQYF
TRBV15,TRBJ1-2,TRBD1,.,TGTGCCACCAGCAGTGACAGGGGAATCCGCTACACCTTC,CATSSDRGIRYTF
TRBV2,TRBJ2-4,.,.,TGTGCCAGCAGTGAAGGCGTAACAGGGCCGGGCATTCAGTACTTC,CASSEGVTGPGIQYF
TRBV5-4,TRBJ2-5,.,medium-sized,TGTGCCAGCAGTCCGGCTGACCAAGAGACCCAGTACTTC,CASSPADQETQYF
TRBV28,TRBJ2-5,.,.,TGTGCCAGCAGTTCCCACGGACCTGGGGAGACCCAGTACTTC,CASSSHGPGETQYF
TRBV6-1,TRBJ1-2,.,.,TGTGCCAGCAGTCACTTGGACGGAAACTATGGCTACACCTTC,CASSHLDGNYGYTF
TRBV21-1,TRBJ2-1,.,.,TGTGCCAGCAGACCGGGGGAACGCGGAGGAGGCGGGTACAATGAGCAGTTCTTC,CASRPGERGGGGYNEQFF
TRBV27,TRBJ1-1,.,.,TGTGCCAGCAGTTACCTCTTTAGTAGTGAAGCTTTCTTT,CASSYLFSSEAFF
TRBV29-1,TRBJ1-1,.,few,TGCAGCGTTGAAGGGCAAATGAACACTGAAGCTTTCTTT,CSVEGQMNTEAFF
TRBV9,TRBJ2-1,TRBD2,.,TGTGCCAGCAGCGTGGGACTAGCGGGAGTTAATGAGCAGTTCTTC,CASSVGLAGVNEQFF
TRBV13,TRBJ1-2,.,.,TGTGCCAGCAGCTTAGGTCTCAGGGTGCATGGCTACACCTTC,CASSLGLRVHGYTF
TRBV4-1,TRBJ2-3,.,.,TGCGCCAGCAGCCAAGATTCAGGGGCAGATACGCAGTATTTT,CASSQDSGADTQYF
TRBV5-1,TRBJ1-3,TRBD1,.,TGCGCCAGCAGCTTGAGTGCAGGGGGTGCAAACACCATATATTTT,CASSLSAGGANTIYF
TRBV9,TRBJ1-1,.,.,TGTGCCAGCAGCTCGGGACCCGATGCTACTGAAGCTTTCTTT,CASSSGPDATEAFF
TRBV28,TRBJ2-1,TRBD1,.,TGTGCCAGCAGTCCCCGGACAGGGTTCCATGAGCAGTTCTTC,CASSPRTGFHEQFF
TRBV7-8,TRBJ2-3,TRBD2,.,TGTGCCAGCAGCTTAGGGGCGGGAGGTGGCACAGATACGCAGTATTTT,CASSLGAGGGTDTQYF
TRBV27,TRBJ2-7,.,.,TGTGCCAGCAGTACCTTTCCGGGGTACGAGCAGTACTTC,CASSTFPGYEQYF
TRBV5-1,TRBJ2-5,TRBD2,.,TGCGCCAGCAGCTTAGGAGGACTAGCGTTTCAAGAGACCCAGTACTTC,CASSLGGLAFQETQYF
TRBV12-5,TRBJ2-3,TRBD1,.,TGTGCTAGTGGCAGGGGGTTGGAAGATACGCAGTATTTT,CASGRGLEDTQYF
TRBV7-2,TRBJ1-1,.,few,TGTGCCAGCAGCCTCGAGGAGGGGACTGAAGCTTTCTTT,CASSLEEGTEAFF
TRBV19,TRBJ2-1,.,.,TGTGCCAGTAGGGGCGCAGACGGAAATGAGCAGTTCTTC,CASRGADGNEQFF
TRBV6-5,TRBJ1-4,.,.,TGTGCCAGCAGTTACAACCCCGGGACAATTAATGAAAAACTGTTTTTT,CASSYNPGTINEKLFF
TRBV4-1,TRBJ1-1,.,few,TGCGCCAGCAGCCAAGATCGGACAGTGAACACTGAAGCTTTCTTT,CASSQDRTVNTEAFF
TRBV5-4,TRBJ2-6,.,.,TGTGCCAGCAGCTTGGATGGGGGCTCTGGGGCCAACGTCCTGACTTTC,CASSLDGGSGANVLTF
TRBV6-6,TRBJ1-1,.,few,TGTGCCAGCAGTTTGGAGTTGAACACTGAAGCTTTCTTT,CASSLELNTEAFF
TRBV27,TRBJ2-7,.,.,TGTGCCAGCAGTTCTTTGGGCGCTGCAGCCTACGAGCAGTACTTC,CASSSLGAAAYEQYF
TRBV4-3,TRBJ2-7,TRBD2,.,TGCGCCAGCAGCCAAGATTGGAGCGGGAACTACGAGCAGTACTTC,CASSQDWSGNYEQYF
TRBV7-9,TRBJ2-4,.,.,TGTGCCATCGATGACAGGATCGGGGCCGCGGGGAGCATTCAGTACTTC,CAIDDRIGAAGSIQYF
TRBV19,TRBJ2-3,.,few,TGTGCCAGTAGTCACGACGGAAGAGATACGCAGTATTTT,CASSHDGRDTQYF
TRBV19,TRBJ1-2,TRBD1,.,TGTGCCAGTAGACACTCACAGGGGACGAAGGGCTACACCTTC,CASRHSQGTKGYTF